In its sample, the clone carrying this TCR beta chain was seen once. These data are taken from a study of cytomegalovirus exposure and HLA in healthy donors. The overall study: The same platform as the approximately 670 first-cohort repertoires was used for the 95 to 150 validation repertoires, a later analysis reported.

The method was immunoSEQ multiplex PCR; TCRdb's version includes in-frame clones alone and lacks a portion of them. The sample contains roughly 76,000 clones, 94% of which appear only once. V lost 4 bases, J lost 7 bases, and 1 base stayed unmatched. From germline, CDR1 is MNHEY and CDR2 SMNVEV (reference sequence). The CDR3 length is 13 residues. This clonotype was sampled from a man in his late teens or twenties in good health and CMV-seropositive. The genes are TRBV27 and TRBJ1-4; 9 positions match TRBD1. Sample: PBMCs. CDR3 coding DNA: TGTGCCAGCAGTTGGACAGGGGTTGAAAAACTGTTTTTT. Protein product: CASSWTGVEKLFF.